This TCR beta chain was sequenced for a study of T-cell memory formation after mild COVID-19. 5'RACE with constant-segment primers built TCRalpha and TCRbeta cDNA libraries with UMIs. TCRdb ran MiXCR on the 5' RACE reads and lists one entry per CDR3 protein. The data show a few hundred thousand distinct CDR3 sequences, around 25% seen once. Sequenced sample: PBMCs or a T cell subset sorted from them (not recorded which). The receptor was derived from an adult woman who had mild COVID-19 (a few samples of this study predate the infection). Cell type and time point are not known.

As DNA, the CDR3 is TGTGCCAGCAGGCGACAGGGGTACGAGCAGTACTTC. This encodes CASRRQGYEQYF. This rearrangement joins TRBV6-2 or TRBV6-3 to TRBJ2-7, with 8 nucleotides matching TRBD1. Trimming removed 6 bases from V and 4 bases from J; junction bases left unmatched: 2. The CDR3 runs 12 residues. CDR1 and CDR2 (germline): MNHEY, SVGEGT.